The 26 T cell receptor beta chains presented below share a single source sample, sequenced in a study of T cell responses to AZD1222 COVID-19 vaccine. TCRdb keeps only in-frame clones here, not all; method: immunoSEQ multiplex PCR. This table holds 150,000 or so clones, roughly 89% found once. Sequences were derived from peripheral blood, sampled on day 0 of AZD1222 vaccination. The receptors here all came from an adult in good health.

This rearrangement joins TRBV7-3 to TRBJ2-7; TRBD2 matches at 7 bases. With V trimmed by 2 bases and J by 2 bases, 0 bases remained unmatched. Germline CDR1 is SGHTA and CDR2 is FQGTGA. CDR3 size: 13 residues. DNA for the CDR3: TGTGCCAGCAGCTTAGGGAGGGCCTACGAGCAGTACTTC. Its translation is CASSLGRAYEQYF.

In this sample, this clone turned up once. V is TRBV6-5 and J is TRBJ1-3; D perhaps matches TRBD1 (5 bases). From germline, CDR1 is MNHEY and CDR2 SVGAGI. The CDR3 length is 16 residues. V was cut by 0 bases and J by 0 bases, with 9 bases left in between. The CDR3 spells CASSYSYGGSGNTIYF. The CDR3, as DNA: TGTGCCAGCAGTTACTCTTATGGGGGCTCTGGAAACACCATATATTTT.

For this clone: The CDR3 does not end in the conserved phenylalanine or tryptophan, so this is likely a read error. No DNA is shown, since the ends of the CDR3 on it are uncertain; the CDR3 is the one TCRdb lists. The V and J genes are TRBV6-5 and TRBJ1-1. In germline, CDR1 is MNHEY, CDR2 SVGAGI. The CDR3 length equals 11 residues, ends included. The CDR3 region is CASSSYNSGTL.

J is TRBJ1-2 and V is TRBV9; D perhaps matches TRBD1 (6 bases). Trimming pared 3 bases from V and 8 bases from J, leaving 11 bases between. CDR3 length equals 12 residues. Germline values: CDR1 SGDLS, CDR2 YYNGEE. CDR3 in amino acids: CASSDRELGYTF. The DNA for the CDR3 is TGTGCCAGCAGCGACAGGGAGCTCGGCTACACCTTC.

This clone has only one observation. This chain connects TRBV19 to TRBJ1-1, with D possibly being TRBD1 (6 bases). CDR3 length: 16 residues. Deletions cut 7 bases from V and 1 base from J, with 19 bases between. Germline V gene lookup returns CDR1 LNHDA and CDR2 SQIVND (reference sequence). The CDR3 loop reads CASKGHSRPRNTEAFF. The CDR3 DNA reads as TGTGCCAGTAAGGGACACTCCCGACCCAGGAACACTGAAGCTTTCTTT.

The chain employs TRBV6-1 and TRBJ1-2; D is ambiguous. The germline CDR1 and CDR2 sequences are MNHNS and SASEGT. This CDR3 contains 11 residues. Trimming shortened V by 3 bases and J by 1 base, and 0 bases separated the two germline ends. The CDR3 sequence is CASSDNYGYTF. CDR3 DNA sequence: TGTGCCAGCAGTGATAACTATGGCTACACCTTC.

The chain is built from TRBV28 and TRBJ2-3, with 8 bases fitting TRBD2. This CDR3 contains 14 residues. J lost 0 bases, V lost 8 bases, and 4 bases had no gene match. Per germline, CDR1 MDHEN and CDR2 SYDVKM. The CDR3, as DNA: TGTGCCAGCTTTAGCGGGGCTAGCACAGATACGCAGTATTTT. Protein product: CASFSGASTDTQYF.

This clone has only one observation. V usage is TRBV30 and J usage is TRBJ1-5; a possible D gene is TRBD1 (5 bases). V was pared by 3 bases and J by 3 bases, with 9 bases between. Germline V lookup: CDR1 GTSNPN, CDR2 SVGIG (reference sequence). The CDR3 length is 13 residues. The chain's CDR3 is CAWSTGNNQPQHF. CDR3 nucleotides: TGTGCCTGGAGCACAGGTAACAATCAGCCCCAGCATTTT.

This sequence joins TRBV6-5 and TRBJ1-2; unclear D gene. CDR1 is MNHEY and CDR2 is SVGAGI in the germline V gene. The CDR3 sequence is 14 residues long. Trimming took off 6 bases at V and 3 bases at J, with 14 bases between the two ends. DNA for the CDR3: TGTGCCAGCAGGCCACATGGTTCTTACTATGGCTACACCTTC. Translating gives CASRPHGSYYGYTF.

This clone was found a few times. The chain uses TRBV18 and TRBJ2-7; D call uncertain. The CDR3 totals 14 residues. Germline V gene sequence: CDR1 KGHSH, CDR2 LQKENI. The V end was cut by 0 bases, the J end by 2 bases, with 8 bases between. DNA of the CDR3: TGTGCCAGCTCACCACCGAGAGCTGCCTACGAGCAGTACTTC. Translating gives CASSPPRAAYEQYF.

This clone was counted a single time. V is TRBV7-2 and J is TRBJ1-4; 12 bases match TRBD1. V dropped 0 bases and J dropped 10; count of bases not matched to a gene: 6. CDR3 size: 16 residues. The germline CDR1 and CDR2 sequences are SGHTA and FQGNSA. The CDR3 nucleotides read TGTGCCAGCAGCTTAGCACCGGGACAGGGGGCAGGAAAACTGTTTTTT. Protein sequence: CASSLAPGQGAGKLFF.

The chain recombines TRBV28 with TRBJ1-2, with TRBD1 as a possible D gene (6 bases). Between the trimmed V and J ends, which lost 6 bases and 2 bases, there was a span of 13 bases. CDR3 length equals 14 residues. Looked up from germline, CDR1 is MDHEN and CDR2 is SYDVKM. The CDR3 sequence: CASRRDQGNYGYTF. The CDR3, as DNA: TGTGCCAGCAGGAGAGATCAGGGGAACTATGGCTACACCTTC.

The genes are TRBV19 and TRBJ2-2; 8 nucleotides agree with TRBD2. Losses at the gene ends were 4 bases for V and 1 base for J; bases not matched to a gene: 8. The CDR3 sequence is 17 residues long. Germline assignment: CDR1 LNHDA and CDR2 SQIVND (reference sequence). The CDR3 DNA sequence: TGTGCCAGTAGTACCCCACCGGGACTAGTGAACACCGGGGAGCTGTTTTTT. It specifies CASSTPPGLVNTGELFF.

The chain has TRBV4-2 and TRBJ2-7; the match to TRBD2 covers 14 bases. V was pared by 0 bases and J by 8 bases, with 6 bases of the junction left unmatched. The CDR3 spans 16 residues. In germline, CDR1 is LGHNA, CDR2 YNFKEQ. This CDR3 reads CASSQEGGLAGGQQYF. The CDR3 DNA reads as TGTGCCAGCAGCCAAGAAGGAGGACTAGCGGGGGGCCAGCAGTACTTC.

This chain uses TRBV5-1 with TRBJ1-1; TRBD1 matches 8 bases. Germline CDR1 SGHRS, CDR2 YFSETQ. V lost 2 bases to trimming and J lost 6 bases; unmatched junction nucleotides: 12. This CDR3 has 16 residues. CDR3 in DNA: TGCGCCAGCAGCTTACGTCCCGGGACAGGACCGGCTGAAGCTTTCTTT. Encoded protein: CASSLRPGTGPAEAFF.

The V gene is TRBV7-3, the J gene TRBJ2-3; D is possibly TRBD2 (6 bases). With 3 bases removed from V and 0 bases from J, the gap between germline ends came to 10 bases. This CDR3 has 15 residues. Germline CDR1 and CDR2: SGHTA and FQGTGA. The CDR3 region is CASSLDYTSTDTQYF. The CDR3 bases are TGTGCCAGCAGCTTGGACTACACCAGCACAGATACGCAGTATTTT.

This clone appeared a single time. The chain joins TRBV7-6 to TRBJ2-3, with TRBD2 matching 11 bases. The length of the CDR3 is 15 residues. CDR1 SGHVS and CDR2 FNYEAQ come from the germline V gene. V was clipped by 5 bases and J by 4 bases; unmatched bases: 5. The CDR3 DNA reads as TGTGCCAGCAGCCAAACTAGCGGGAGTTCAGATACGCAGTATTTT. It translates to CASSQTSGSSDTQYF.

The genes are TRBV5-8 and TRBJ2-5, with no clear D. Trimming shortened V by 4 bases and J by 0 bases, and 10 bases separated the two germline ends. Germline CDR1 reads SGHTS; CDR2 reads YDEGEE. The CDR3 is made up of 14 amino acids. CDR3 residues: CASSVTAYQETQYF. CDR3 nucleotides: TGTGCCAGCAGCGTGACCGCGTACCAAGAGACCCAGTACTTC. Full variable domain (outside the CDR3, taken from reference TRBV5-8 and TRBJ2-5): EAGVTQSPTHLIKTRGQQATLRCSPISGHTSVYWYQQALGLGLQFLLWYDEGEERNRGNFPPRFSGRQFPNYSSELNVNALELEDSALYLCASSVTAYQETQYFGPGTRLLVL.

The V and J genes are TRBV28 and TRBJ2-7; 9 bases are shared with TRBD2. Germline CDR1 MDHEN, CDR2 SYDVKM. With 5 bases clipped from V and 2 bases from J, the junction kept 4 bases outside the gene matches. This CDR3 comprises 14 residues. This chain's CDR3 is CASSPSSGAYEQYF. The CDR3 DNA sequence: TGTGCCAGCAGTCCTTCTAGCGGGGCCTACGAGCAGTACTTC.

The rearrangement uses TRBV3-1 (or the pseudogene TRBV3-2) and TRBJ2-3; TRBD2 agrees at 11 bases. CDR1 and CDR2 from the germline V gene are LGHDT and YNNKEL (reference sequence). V shed 4 bases, J shed 1 base, and the junction held 7 bases outside the gene matches. This CDR3 is 17 amino acids long. The CDR3 reads CASSRISGRGGTDTQYF. DNA for the CDR3: TGTGCCAGCAGCCGGATTAGCGGGAGGGGGGGCACAGATACGCAGTATTTT.

The chain is built from TRBV27 and TRBJ2-7, with TRBD1 matching 9 bases. CDR3 length equals 15 residues. Germline CDR1 reads MNHEY; CDR2 reads SMNVEV (reference sequence). Trimming removed 8 bases from V and 0 bases from J; junction bases left unmatched: 8. CDR3 in DNA: TGTGCCAGCGCAAACAGGGGGCCATTCTCCTACGAGCAGTACTTC. Its translation is CASANRGPFSYEQYF.

The chain combines TRBV29-1 with TRBJ2-7; tentatively, D is TRBD1 or TRBD2 (5 bases each). Per germline, CDR1 SQVTM and CDR2 ANQGSEA. The germline V and J ends were trimmed by 4 bases and 3 bases, with 16 bases remaining between them. CDR3 length: 14 residues. The CDR3 protein is CSVAGLVSDYEQYF. CDR3 nucleotides: TGCAGCGTTGCGGGGCTAGTTTCAGACTACGAGCAGTACTTC.

The chain's CDR3 is CATSRDLPGQPTYEQYF. Here the CDR3 DNA reads TGTGCCACCAGCAGAGATCTCCCCGGCCAGCCAACCTACGAGCAGTACTTC. V is TRBV15 and J is TRBJ2-7; no clear D gene. Trimming cost V 0 bases and J 2 bases, with 17 bases left between them. In germline, CDR1 is LNHNV, CDR2 YYDKDF (reference sequence). This CDR3 spans 17 amino acids.

Turning to this clone: The sample holds other DNA sequences that translate to the same CDR3. CDR3 loop: CASSPGGSSYEQYF. In nucleotides, the CDR3 is TGTGCCAGCAGTCCTGGCGGGAGCTCCTACGAGCAGTACTTC. The chain has TRBV28 and TRBJ2-7, with 7 nucleotides matching TRBD2. This CDR3 has 14 residues. The germline gives CDR1 MDHEN, CDR2 SYDVKM. V trimming: 5 bases; J trimming: 0 bases; junction bases outside the gene matches: 4.

The gene calls are TRBV11-2 and TRBJ2-3; possible D gene TRBD2, 6 bases. Germline-derived CDR1 and CDR2 are SGHAT and FQNNGV. The CDR3 length is 16 residues. Between the trimmed V and J ends, which lost 1 base and 0 bases, there was a span of 11 bases. CDR3 region: CASSLGASASTDTQYF. DNA for the CDR3: TGTGCCAGCAGCTTAGGGGCTAGCGCTAGCACAGATACGCAGTATTTT.

This chain joins TRBV6-5 and TRBJ2-1, with D tentatively TRBD2 (6 bases). The germline V and J ends were trimmed by 0 bases and 9 bases, with 15 bases remaining between them. This CDR3 is built from 15 residues. Per germline, CDR1 MNHEY and CDR2 SVGAGI. In DNA, the CDR3 is TGTGCCAGCAGTTACTCGGCTAGGAGGGGCGGTGAGCAGTTCTTC. It yields the protein CASSYSARRGGEQFF.